This T cell receptor beta chain stems from a study of shared clonotypes between healthy human individuals. Study-wide results and caveats: Sequencing of the sorted subsets was shown by rarefaction to be incomplete despite large depth. Among the subsets, naive ones generally showed larger estimated richness than memory ones. When naive CD4 clonotypes were compared across several donors, around 5% were shared.

Repertoires were generated with immunoSEQ multiplex PCR, while TCRdb's copy carries only in-frame clones and drops some. Of over a million clones detected, roughly 96% appear once; the ten largest clones hold approximately 1.1%. Recent acute infections and vaccinations were absent in the healthy HIV-negative adult donors. Remarks on this clone: Its cognate antigen is unknown.

Germline loops: CDR1 SGHTA, CDR2 FQGNSA. Trimming removed 1 base at V and 3 bases at J, with 12 bases between. The CDR3 runs 15 residues. Sequencing was performed on naive CD4+ T cells sorted from blood. The subset: CD45RA+ positively selected. The chain recombines TRBV7-2 with TRBJ2-5; perhaps TRBD2 as D (6 bases). This sequence was found in a man aged 25-40 years in good health. This CDR3 reads CASSLVPGRKETQYF. The CDR3 DNA reads as TGTGCCAGCAGCTTAGTTCCGGGGAGGAAAGAGACCCAGTACTTC. Looking up the rest from reference TRBV7-2 and TRBJ2-5 gives the full variable domain: GAGVSQSPSNKVTEKGKDVELRCDPISGHTALYWYRQSLGQGLEFLIYFQGNSAPDKSGLPSDRFSAERTGGSVSTLTIQRTQQEDSAVYLCASSLVPGRKETQYFGPGTRLLVL.